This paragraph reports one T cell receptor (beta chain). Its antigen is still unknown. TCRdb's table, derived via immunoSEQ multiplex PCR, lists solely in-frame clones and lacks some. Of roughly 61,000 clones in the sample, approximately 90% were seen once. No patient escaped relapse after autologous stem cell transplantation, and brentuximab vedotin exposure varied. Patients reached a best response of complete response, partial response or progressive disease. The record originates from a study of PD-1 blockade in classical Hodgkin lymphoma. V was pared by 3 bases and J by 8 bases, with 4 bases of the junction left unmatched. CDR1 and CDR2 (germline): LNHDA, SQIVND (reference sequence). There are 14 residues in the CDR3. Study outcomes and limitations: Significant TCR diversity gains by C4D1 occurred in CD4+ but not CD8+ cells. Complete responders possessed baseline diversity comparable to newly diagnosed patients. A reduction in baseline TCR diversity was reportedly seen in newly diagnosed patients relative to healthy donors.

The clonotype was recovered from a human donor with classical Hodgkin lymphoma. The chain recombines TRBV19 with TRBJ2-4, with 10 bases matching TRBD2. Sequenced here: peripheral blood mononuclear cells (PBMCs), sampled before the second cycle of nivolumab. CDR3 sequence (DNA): TGTGCCAGTAGTATGGGACTAGCGTTAGACATTCAGTACTTC. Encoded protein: CASSMGLALDIQYF. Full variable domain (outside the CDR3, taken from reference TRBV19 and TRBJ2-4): DGGITQSPKYLFRKEGQNVTLSCEQNLNHDAMYWYRQDPGQGLRLIYYSQIVNDFQKGDIAEGYSVSREKKESFPLTVTSAQKNPTAFYLCASSMGLALDIQYFGAGTRLSVL.